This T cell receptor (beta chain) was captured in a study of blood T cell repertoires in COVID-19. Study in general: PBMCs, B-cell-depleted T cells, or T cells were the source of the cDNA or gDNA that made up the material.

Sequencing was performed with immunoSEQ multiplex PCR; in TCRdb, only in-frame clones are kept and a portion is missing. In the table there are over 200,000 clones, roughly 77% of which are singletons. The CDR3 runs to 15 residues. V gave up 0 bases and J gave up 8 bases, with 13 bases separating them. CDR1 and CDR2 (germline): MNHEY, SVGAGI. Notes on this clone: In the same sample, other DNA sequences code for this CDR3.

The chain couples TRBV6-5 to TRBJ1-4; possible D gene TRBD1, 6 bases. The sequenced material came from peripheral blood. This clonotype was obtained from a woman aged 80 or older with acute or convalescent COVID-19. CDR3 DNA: TGTGCCAGCAGTTACTCGGGTGGTGGGGGCGAAAAACTGTTTTTT. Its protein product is CASSYSGGGGEKLFF.